The 20 T cell receptor beta chains reported below all come from one sample, sequenced in a study of shared clonotypes between healthy human individuals. Generated by immunoSEQ multiplex PCR, the TCRdb table keeps only in-frame clones and is missing some. The sample consists of roughly 2,300,000 clones, under 95% of them appearing once. The sequenced sample consisted of naive CD4+ T cells from PBMCs. Documented subset: CD45RA+ positively selected. The source is a young man in good health. Some clones in this sample may be carry-over from other donors' samples.

This clone was seen only once. J is TRBJ2-1 and V is TRBV28; D is ambiguous. The CDR3 covers 11 residues. The V and J ends lost 3 bases and 9 bases respectively, with 6 bases between them. Germline V gene sequence: CDR1 MDHEN, CDR2 SYDVKM. The CDR3 DNA reads as TGTGCCAGCAGTTTCCCCCCTGAGCAGTTCTTC. Translating it yields CASSFPPEQFF.

The CDR3 DNA reads TGTGCCAGCAGTGCCCAGAAGGGGGTACTAGCCAAAAACATTCAGTACTTC. As protein: CASSAQKGVLAKNIQYF. This chain uses TRBV6-1 with TRBJ2-4, with D possibly TRBD1 on 6 matching bases. CDR1 is MNHNS, CDR2 SASEGT, per germline. V was pared by 4 bases and J by 0 bases, with 16 bases between. This CDR3 is 17 amino acids long.

The rearrangement links TRBV6-6 to TRBJ1-5; TRBD1 might be the D (5 bases). The germline V gene has CDR1 MNHNY and CDR2 SVGAGI (reference sequence). Trimming cost V 6 bases and J 3 bases, with 12 bases left between them. The CDR3 sequence is 14 residues long. CDR3 region: CASSPGTVNQPQHF. The CDR3 DNA reads as TGTGCCAGCAGCCCCGGGACGGTCAATCAGCCCCAGCATTTT.

The chain combines TRBV19 with TRBJ2-3; 9 nucleotides align to TRBD2. The CDR3 is 16 residues long. Germline V lookup: CDR1 LNHDA, CDR2 SQIVND (reference sequence). The V and J ends lost 3 bases and 4 bases, in that order; junction bases with no gene match: 8. The CDR3 sequence is CASSIVDSGSPDTQYF. The CDR3 DNA reads TGTGCCAGTAGTATCGTAGATAGCGGGAGCCCAGATACGCAGTATTTT.

The chain combines TRBV29-1 with TRBJ1-2, with D possibly matching TRBD1 (5 bases). CDR3 length: 16 residues. CDR1 SQVTM and CDR2 ANQGSEA come from the germline V gene. V lost 2 bases to trimming and J lost 0 bases, with 16 bases between them. CDR3 in DNA: TGCAGCGTTGAAATGGGACCTAGGGAAGCTAACTATGGCTACACCTTC. This translates into CSVEMGPREANYGYTF.

This clone was seen only once. The J gene is TRBJ1-2, the V gene TRBV14; TRBD1 aligns across 7 bases. The CDR3 is 15 residues long. From germline, CDR1 is SGHDN and CDR2 FVKESK. Germline trimming cut 6 bases from V and 4 bases from J; bases unmatched to any gene: 11. The CDR3 reads CASRLGTEEFYGYTF. The CDR3 nucleotides read TGTGCCAGCAGACTCGGGACAGAAGAGTTCTATGGCTACACCTTC.

The rearrangement uses TRBV5-1 and TRBJ2-1, with TRBD2 matching 8 bases. In germline, CDR1 is SGHRS, CDR2 YFSETQ. The CDR3 runs 17 residues. V trimming: 3 bases; J trimming: 0 bases; junction bases outside the gene matches: 8. This CDR3 is CASSSLSGTTSYNEQFF. DNA for the CDR3: TGCGCCAGCAGCTCCCTTAGCGGGACTACCTCCTACAATGAGCAGTTCTTC.

Worth noting for this clone: Additional DNA sequences in this sample encode the identical CDR3. The CDR3 region is CASSPDRGDQPQHF. The DNA for the CDR3 is TGCGCCAGCAGCCCGGACAGGGGGGACCAGCCCCAGCATTTT. The chain couples TRBV5-1 to TRBJ1-5, with 10 bases that match TRBD1. The trim removed 4 bases at V and 7 bases at J, leaving 5 bases unmatched. CDR1 is SGHRS and CDR2 is YFSETQ in the germline V gene. This CDR3 spans 14 amino acids.

The chain is built from TRBV27 and TRBJ2-1; 9 nucleotides line up with TRBD1. Trimming took 6 bases from V and 1 from J; bases not matched to a gene: 7. Germline assignment: CDR1 MNHEY and CDR2 SMNVEV (reference sequence). This CDR3 spans 16 amino acids. The CDR3 loop is CASSWDRALSYNEQFF. The CDR3, as DNA: TGTGCCAGCAGCTGGGACAGGGCCCTATCCTACAATGAGCAGTTCTTC.

The chain has TRBV6-5 and TRBJ2-7; D remains ambiguous. The germline gives CDR1 MNHEY, CDR2 SVGAGI. The CDR3 runs to 16 residues. Trimming left V 0 bases short and J 1 base short, with 13 bases between. CDR3 in DNA: TGTGCCAGCAGTTACTCGAAGTTGGTTGCGTCCTACGAGCAGTACTTC. Translation gives CASSYSKLVASYEQYF.

The chain carries TRBV10-2 and TRBJ1-3; D is undetermined. The CDR3 is 15 residues long. Trimming shortened V by 5 bases and J by 0 bases, and 11 bases separated the two germline ends. The germline V gene has CDR1 WSHSY and CDR2 SAAADI. CDR3 in DNA: TGCGCCAGCAGTTCCACAGCAACCTCTGGAAACACCATATATTTT. Protein product: CASSSTATSGNTIYF.

The rearrangement links TRBV2 to TRBJ2-7, with 12 bases that match TRBD2. The CDR3 is 15 amino acids. The trim removed 6 bases at V and 3 bases at J, leaving 6 bases unmatched. Germline V gives CDR1 SNHLY, CDR2 FYNNEI. CDR3 in amino acids: CASRRLTSGSYEQYF. For the CDR3, the DNA is TGTGCCAGCAGGCGGTTGACTAGCGGGAGCTACGAGCAGTACTTC.

The chain employs TRBV19 and TRBJ2-5; D may be TRBD1 or TRBD2 (5 bases each). The CDR3 runs 15 residues. V lost 4 bases, J lost 5 bases, and 17 bases lay in between. Germline V CDR1 and CDR2: LNHDA, SQIVND (reference sequence). In DNA form, the CDR3 reads TGTGCCAGTAGTAGAACCGGGACCCCTGGCGAGACCCAGTACTTC. Its protein is CASSRTGTPGETQYF. Supplemented by reference TRBV19 and TRBJ2-5, the full variable domain reads DGGITQSPKYLFRKEGQNVTLSCEQNLNHDAMYWYRQDPGQGLRLIYYSQIVNDFQKGDIAEGYSVSREKKESFPLTVTSAQKNPTAFYLCASSRTGTPGETQYFGPGTRLLVL.

V usage is TRBV27 and J usage is TRBJ2-4, with TRBD1 matching over 7 bases. V shed 4 bases, J shed 16 bases, and the junction held 13 bases outside the gene matches. The germline CDR1 and CDR2 sequences are MNHEY and SMNVEV (reference sequence). The CDR3 extends over 13 amino acids. In nucleotides, the CDR3 is TGTGCCAGCAGTTACTTCCGGGACAGCCAAAAATACTTC. This codes for CASSYFRDSQKYF.

V usage is TRBV19 and J usage is TRBJ1-5; D may be TRBD1 (5 bases). The CDR3 loop spans 14 amino acids. V lost 7 bases to trimming and J lost 3 bases, with 13 bases between them. From germline, CDR1 is LNHDA and CDR2 SQIVND (reference sequence). The CDR3: CASTGGRDNQPQHF. CDR3 DNA: TGTGCCAGTACTGGGGGAAGGGACAATCAGCCCCAGCATTTT.

The genes are TRBV4-2 and TRBJ2-3, with D maybe TRBD2 (5 bases). Trimming cost V 0 bases and J 0 bases, with 10 bases left between them. The CDR3 runs to 16 residues. Germline CDR1 is LGHNA and CDR2 is YNFKEQ. Here the CDR3 DNA reads TGTGCCAGCAGCCAAGATCCTGCGGGTAGCACAGATACGCAGTATTTT. This gives the protein CASSQDPAGSTDTQYF.

This sequence joins TRBV5-4 and TRBJ2-3; 7 nucleotides agree with TRBD1. CDR3 size: 13 residues. J was trimmed by 4 bases and V by 4 bases; bases with no gene match: 3. The germline V gene has CDR1 SGHNT and CDR2 YYREEE (reference sequence). Here the CDR3 reads CASSAQGADTQYF. CDR3 DNA: TGTGCCAGCAGCGCCCAGGGGGCAGATACGCAGTATTTT. Together with reference TRBV5-4 and TRBJ2-3, the CDR3 gives the full variable domain: ETGVTQSPTHLIKTRGQQVTLRCSSQSGHNTVSWYQQALGQGPQFIFQYYREEENGRGNFPPRFSGLQFPNYSSELNVNALELDDSALYLCASSAQGADTQYFGPGTRLTVL.

This clone was detected only once. The chain combines TRBV5-1 with TRBJ2-2; D is unclear. The CDR3 spans 12 residues. CDR1 and CDR2 from the germline V gene are SGHRS and YFSETQ. V was shortened by 3 bases and J by 12 bases, with 12 bases between the two germline ends. The CDR3 nucleotides read TGCGCCAGCAGCTCCCCCCCCCTCCAGCTGTTTTTT. Protein: CASSSPPLQLFF.

J is TRBJ1-5 and V is TRBV27; D is uncertain. CDR3 length equals 14 residues. Per germline, CDR1 MNHEY and CDR2 SMNVEV (reference sequence). Deletions cut 3 bases from V and 7 bases from J, with 13 bases between. CDR3 sequence (DNA): TGTGCCAGCAGTTTGTCCCAAGAGTGGCAGCCCCAGCATTTT. Amino acid sequence: CASSLSQEWQPQHF.

V is TRBV7-2 and J is TRBJ2-7; D uncertain. Germline V gene data show CDR1 as SGHTA and CDR2 as FQGNSA. Between the trimmed V and J ends, which lost 2 bases and 7 bases, there was a span of 9 bases. The CDR3 loop spans 12 amino acids. CDR3 residues: CASSLQVGEQYF. For the CDR3, the DNA is TGTGCCAGCAGCTTACAAGTTGGGGAGCAGTACTTC.